Shown below are 22 T cell receptor beta chains from a single sample sequenced in a study of response to subunit inactivated influenza vaccine. TCRdb reprocessed the RT-PCR reads with MiXCR, giving one entry per CDR3 protein. Here the sample spans 590,000 or so distinct CDR3 sequences, less than 15% being singletons. The input for sequencing was PBMCs from blood, taken 14 to 15 days before vaccination. The receptor source for this set is a man in his fifties or sixties who received an inactivated influenza vaccine.

This clonotype was recorded at least ten times. The chain links TRBV6-2 or TRBV6-3 to TRBJ2-5, with TRBD1 identical over 8 bases. J gave up 2 bases and V 7 bases, and 6 bases lay outside the gene matches. The CDR3 consists of 14 residues. From germline, CDR1 is MNHEY and CDR2 SVGEGT. The CDR3 loop reads CASTLGQAQETQYF. CDR3 DNA sequence: TGTGCCAGCACACTGGGACAGGCACAAGAGACCCAGTACTTC.

The chain employs TRBV6-5 and TRBJ2-7, with D unclear. The CDR3 is made up of 14 amino acids. Germline CDR1 is MNHEY and CDR2 is SVGAGI. Trimming took off 4 bases at V and 0 bases at J, with 10 bases between the two ends. In DNA form, the CDR3 reads TGTGCCAGCAGTTGGCAGGCAAGCTCCTACGAGCAGTACTTC. Encoded protein: CASSWQASSYEQYF.

The rearrangement links TRBV6-2 or TRBV6-3 to TRBJ2-5, with TRBD2 matching over 13 bases. Trimming at V came to 8 bases and at J to 5 bases, leaving 8 bases not matched to a gene. Looked up from germline, CDR1 is MNHEY and CDR2 is SVGEGT. The CDR3 covers 15 residues. The CDR3 reads CASSRTSGRLETQYF. Here the CDR3 DNA reads TGTGCCAGCTCCCGGACTAGCGGGAGATTGGAGACCCAGTACTTC.

A few counts support this clonotype. The rearrangement joins TRBV11-2 to TRBJ1-4, with D uncertain. This CDR3 has 14 residues. With 5 bases removed from V and 2 bases from J, the gap between germline ends came to 9 bases. Germline CDR1 is SGHAT and CDR2 is FQNNGV. The CDR3 loop reads CASSHVRTNEKLFF. DNA for the CDR3: TGTGCCAGCAGCCATGTTCGGACTAATGAAAAACTGTTTTTT.

There are a few counts of this clonotype. This chain uses TRBV20-1 with TRBJ1-2; no reliable D call. This CDR3 has 14 residues. Germline CDR1 reads DFQATT; CDR2 reads SNEGSKA (reference sequence). V was cut by 1 base and J by 3 bases, with 12 bases left in between. CDR3 region: CSARGREGDYGYTF. In nucleotides, the CDR3 is TGCAGTGCTAGAGGGAGGGAGGGTGACTATGGCTACACCTTC.

The sample holds a few counts of this clonotype. The chain couples TRBV4-2 to TRBJ2-7; D perhaps matches TRBD2 (5 bases). CDR1 is LGHNA and CDR2 is YNFKEQ in the germline V gene. The CDR3 totals 16 residues. Trimming pared 0 bases from V and 2 bases from J, leaving 14 bases between. CDR3 sequence: CASSQDGNRGPYEQYF. The DNA of the CDR3 is TGTGCCAGCAGCCAAGACGGGAACAGAGGCCCCTACGAGCAGTACTTC.

This clonotype was observed a few times. The rearrangement uses TRBV7-3 and TRBJ2-7; D perhaps matches TRBD1 (6 bases). The V gene's germline CDR1 is SGHTA and CDR2 FQGTGA. V was cut by 2 bases and J by 6 bases, with 11 bases left in between. CDR3 length: 13 amino acids. The chain's CDR3 is CASSLSSGAEQYF. The CDR3 nucleotides read TGTGCCAGCAGCTTATCCTCAGGGGCCGAGCAGTACTTC.

This clonotype was seen a handful of times. The V and J genes are TRBV29-1 and TRBJ2-3, with a weak D call TRBD1 (7 bases). V shed 0 bases and J shed 2 bases, with 15 bases lying between them. Germline V gives CDR1 SQVTM, CDR2 ANQGSEA. The CDR3 is 16 amino acids. The CDR3, as DNA: TGCAGCGTTGAAGATTGGGCGGGACAGAACACAGATACGCAGTATTTT. Its translation: CSVEDWAGQNTDTQYF.

This clonotype showed up many times. DNA of the CDR3: TGTGCCAGCAGTAAGGGACAGTCGGTCCCTGGCTACACCTTC. Protein: CASSKGQSVPGYTF. The rearrangement links TRBV12-3 or TRBV12-4 to TRBJ1-2, with 7 bases identical to TRBD1. This CDR3 region has 14 residues. J gave up 7 bases and V 5 bases, and 10 bases lay outside the gene matches.

This clonotype was detected only a few times. The chain recombines TRBV19 with TRBJ2-1, with D perhaps assigned TRBD1 or TRBD2 (5 bases each). The CDR3 runs to 17 residues. CDR1 and CDR2 (germline): LNHDA, SQIVND (reference sequence). V dropped 0 bases and J dropped 2 bases, with 14 bases sitting between them. The CDR3 DNA reads as TGTGCCAGTAGTATAGATGGGGCCAGCGGTGCCTACAATGAGCAGTTCTTC. As protein: CASSIDGASGAYNEQFF.

J is TRBJ2-1 and V is TRBV27; 9 positions agree with TRBD2. Unmatched junction bases numbered 16, after V lost 5 bases and J lost 8 bases. The CDR3 sequence is 17 residues long. Germline CDR1 MNHEY, CDR2 SMNVEV (reference sequence). CDR3 DNA sequence: TGTGCCAGCAGTCTACTGGGCCGGCGGGGGGGCCCCGATGAGCAGTTCTTC. This sequence encodes CASSLLGRRGGPDEQFF.

The gene calls are TRBV5-1 and TRBJ1-4, with D tentatively TRBD1 (6 bases). Trimming stripped 4 bases from V and 1 base from J, with 14 bases between. There are 16 residues in the CDR3. Germline loops: CDR1 SGHRS, CDR2 YFSETQ. CDR3 sequence reads: CASSEGTSQTNEKLFF. The CDR3, as DNA: TGCGCCAGCAGCGAGGGGACATCGCAAACTAATGAAAAACTGTTTTTT.

This clonotype was picked up a small number of times. The gene calls are TRBV27 and TRBJ2-1; 8 bases line up with TRBD1. This CDR3 is 15 amino acids long. Germline CDR1 is MNHEY and CDR2 is SMNVEV (reference sequence). Trimming took 4 bases from V and 8 from J; bases not matched to a gene: 10. The CDR3 nucleotides read TGTGCCAGCAGTTCACAGGGGGGTTTCTTCTATGAGCAGTTCTTC. Translating gives CASSSQGGFFYEQFF.

The chain employs TRBV11-1 and TRBJ2-1; 12 bases fit TRBD2. V shed 4 bases and J 6 bases; nucleotides not matched to a gene: 13. CDR3 length: 18 residues. From germline, CDR1 is SGHAT and CDR2 FQDESV (reference sequence). The CDR3 bases are TGTGCCAGCAGCTCAGGACCTAGCGGGAGGGCCTGGGGCAATGAGCAGTTCTTC. Its protein is CASSSGPSGRAWGNEQFF. The complete variable domain, with remaining parts taken from reference TRBV11-1 and TRBJ2-1, reads EAEVAQSPRYKITEKSQAVAFWCDPISGHATLYWYRQILGQGPELLVQFQDESVVDDSQLPKDRFSAERLKGVDSTLKIQPAELGDSAMYLCASSSGPSGRAWGNEQFFGPGTRLTVL.

V usage is TRBV6-1 and J usage is TRBJ2-1; 13 positions match TRBD2. The junction had 6 bases not matched to a gene; V was cut back by 7 bases and J by 6 bases. The CDR3 has 15 amino acids. In germline, CDR1 is MNHNS, CDR2 SASEGT. CDR3 in amino acids: CASTPTSGGLNEQFF. Here the CDR3 DNA reads TGTGCCAGCACTCCGACTAGCGGGGGGCTCAATGAGCAGTTCTTC.

A few counts support this clonotype. Given the absence of the conserved phenylalanine or tryptophan at the CDR3 end, a read error is likely. The chain joins TRBV6-5 to TRBJ1-6; D is undetermined. The CDR3 extends over 15 amino acids. From germline, CDR1 is MNHEY and CDR2 SVGAGI. DNA of the CDR3: TGTGCCAGCAGTGACTCTAAGGGAGTCTGGTCACCCCTCCACCTT. Translating it yields CASSDSKGVWSPLHL.

The J gene is TRBJ2-7, the V gene TRBV12-3 or TRBV12-4; perhaps TRBD2 as D (6 bases). The CDR3 consists of 13 residues. Trimming shortened V by 7 bases and J by 7 bases, and 17 bases separated the two germline ends. The CDR3 bases are TGTGCCAGCAATCGACTCCTTGGGGGGGAGCAGTACTTC. Translated, it gives CASNRLLGGEQYF.

The V gene is TRBV6-2 or TRBV6-3, the J gene TRBJ2-2; D remains ambiguous. Germline CDR1 is MNHEY and CDR2 is SVGEGT. V gave up 2 bases and J gave up 6 bases, with 10 bases separating them. The CDR3 has 14 residues. CDR3 sequence reads: CASSYPGMAGELFF. DNA for the CDR3: TGTGCCAGCAGTTACCCTGGGATGGCCGGGGAGCTGTTTTTT.

V and J are TRBV3-1 and TRBJ2-1, with 8 bases that match TRBD2. The V gene's germline CDR1 is LGHDT and CDR2 YNNKEL (reference sequence). The CDR3 consists of 13 residues. The V segment lost 6 bases and the J segment 6 bases; nucleotides outside the gene matches: 4. CDR3 sequence reads: CASRSTSGNEQFF. CDR3 DNA: TGTGCCAGCAGGTCTACTAGCGGCAATGAGCAGTTCTTC.

V usage is TRBV20-1 and J usage is TRBJ2-7, with 10 bases that match TRBD1. V shed 5 bases and J 2 bases; nucleotides not matched to a gene: 6. The CDR3 runs 14 residues. Per the germline V gene, CDR1 is DFQATT and CDR2 is SNEGSKA (reference sequence). Here the CDR3 reads CSARTGGNAYEQYF. The CDR3 nucleotides are TGCAGTGCTCGGACAGGGGGGAACGCCTACGAGCAGTACTTC.

This clonotype was found many times. This chain connects TRBV27 to TRBJ2-5; D remains unclear. The CDR3 is made up of 13 amino acids. Per the germline V gene, CDR1 is MNHEY and CDR2 is SMNVEV (reference sequence). Trimming cost V 3 bases and J 2 bases, with 7 bases left between them. The CDR3 region has the DNA TGTGCCAGCAGTTTCTTAGAGCAAGAGACCCAGTACTTC. Encoded protein: CASSFLEQETQYF.

This clonotype was seen ten or more times. V is TRBV6-1 and J is TRBJ1-1; no definite D call. Trimming pared 2 bases from V and 5 bases from J, leaving 9 bases between. Germline V gene sequence: CDR1 MNHNS, CDR2 SASEGT. The CDR3 is made up of 13 amino acids. CDR3 nucleotides: TGTGCCAGCAGTGAATTCCAAGGGACTGAAGCTTTCTTT. It codes for CASSEFQGTEAFF.